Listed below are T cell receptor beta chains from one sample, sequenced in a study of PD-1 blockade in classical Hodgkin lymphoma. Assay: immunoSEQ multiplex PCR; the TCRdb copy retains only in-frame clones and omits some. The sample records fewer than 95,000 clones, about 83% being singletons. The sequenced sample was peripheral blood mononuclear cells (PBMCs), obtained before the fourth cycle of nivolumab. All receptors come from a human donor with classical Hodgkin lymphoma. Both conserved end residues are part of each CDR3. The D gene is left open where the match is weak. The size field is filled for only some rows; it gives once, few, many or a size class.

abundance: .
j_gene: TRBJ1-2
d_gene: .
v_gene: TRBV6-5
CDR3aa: CASRPSLGPYGYTF
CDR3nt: TGTGCCAGCAGACCCTCCTTGGGGCCCTATGGCTACACCTTC

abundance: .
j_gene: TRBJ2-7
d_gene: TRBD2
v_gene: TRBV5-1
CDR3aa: CASSLSSGRYEQYF
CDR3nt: TGCGCCAGCAGCTTGTCCAGCGGGAGGTACGAGCAGTACTTC

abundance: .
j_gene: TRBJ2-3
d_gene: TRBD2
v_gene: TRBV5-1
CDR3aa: CASSGGLAGPFTDTQYF
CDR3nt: TGCGCCAGCAGCGGGGGACTAGCGGGTCCCTTCACAGATACGCAGTATTTT

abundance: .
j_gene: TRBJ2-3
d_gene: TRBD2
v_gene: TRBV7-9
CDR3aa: CASSLDGVAGGRTDTQYF
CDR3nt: TGTGCCAGCAGCTTAGACGGGGTAGCGGGAGGTCGCACAGATACGCAGTATTTT

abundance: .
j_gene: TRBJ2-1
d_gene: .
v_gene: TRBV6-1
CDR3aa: CATSGLLYNEQFF
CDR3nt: TGTGCCACCTCGGGACTTCTCTACAATGAGCAGTTCTTC

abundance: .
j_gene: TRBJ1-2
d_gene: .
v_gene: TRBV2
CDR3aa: CASRGGVGYTF
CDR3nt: TGTGCCAGCAGAGGGGGGGTTGGCTACACCTTC

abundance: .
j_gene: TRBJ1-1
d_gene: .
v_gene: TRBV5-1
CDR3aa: CASSLDPDTEAFF
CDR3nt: TGCGCCAGCAGCTTGGATCCTGACACTGAAGCTTTCTTT

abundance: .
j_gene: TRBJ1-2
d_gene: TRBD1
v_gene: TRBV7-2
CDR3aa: CASSPQGQGVGGYTF
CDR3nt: TGTGCCAGCAGCCCCCAGGGACAGGGGGTTGGGGGCTACACCTTC

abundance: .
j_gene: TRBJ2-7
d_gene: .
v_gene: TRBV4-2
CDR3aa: CASSQAPGAEQYF
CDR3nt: TGTGCCAGCAGCCAAGCCCCGGGGGCCGAGCAGTACTTC

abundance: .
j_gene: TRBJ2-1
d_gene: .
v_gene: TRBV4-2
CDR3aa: CASSQEEGPYNEQFF
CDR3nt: TGTGCCAGCAGCCAGGAGGAAGGGCCCTACAATGAGCAGTTCTTC

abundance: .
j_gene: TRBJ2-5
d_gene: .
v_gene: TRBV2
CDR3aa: CASSSDEYQETQYF
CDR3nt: TGTGCCAGCAGTTCGGACGAGTACCAAGAGACCCAGTACTTC

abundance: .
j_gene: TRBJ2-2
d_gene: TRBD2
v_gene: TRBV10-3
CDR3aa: CAIRREGPTGELFF
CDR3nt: TGTGCCATCAGGCGGGAGGGCCCCACCGGGGAGCTGTTTTTT

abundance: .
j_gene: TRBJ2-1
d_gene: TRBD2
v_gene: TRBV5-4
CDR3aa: CASSPTSGRDNEQFF
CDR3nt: TGTGCCAGCAGCCCTACTAGCGGGAGAGACAATGAGCAGTTCTTC

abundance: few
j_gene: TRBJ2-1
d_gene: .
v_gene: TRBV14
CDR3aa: CASSQGNYNEQFF
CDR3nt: TGTGCCAGCAGCCAAGGCAACTACAATGAGCAGTTCTTC

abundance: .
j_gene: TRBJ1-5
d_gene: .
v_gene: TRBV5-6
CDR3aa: CASSLRGEGGRQPQHF
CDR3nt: TGTGCCAGCAGCTTAAGAGGTGAGGGGGGCAGGCAGCCCCAGCATTTT

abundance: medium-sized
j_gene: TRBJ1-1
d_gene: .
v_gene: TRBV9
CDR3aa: CASSVGGSWVPISMNTEAFF
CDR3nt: TGTGCCAGCAGCGTAGGGGGTAGTTGGGTCCCCATTTCCATGAACACTGAAGCTTTCTTT

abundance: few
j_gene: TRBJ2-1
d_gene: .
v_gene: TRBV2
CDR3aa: CASSERGSSYNEQFF
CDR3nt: TGTGCCAGCAGTGAAAGGGGGAGCTCCTACAATGAGCAGTTCTTC

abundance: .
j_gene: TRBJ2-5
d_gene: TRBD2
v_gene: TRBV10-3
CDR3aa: CAISTSLSGSGETQYF
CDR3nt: TGTGCCATCAGTACCTCACTCAGCGGGAGTGGAGAGACCCAGTACTTC

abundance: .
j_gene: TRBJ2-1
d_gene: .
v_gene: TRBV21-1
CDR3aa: CASSKVPAKGWMPDEQFF
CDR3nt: TGTGCCAGCAGCAAAGTACCAGCCAAGGGTTGGATGCCCGATGAGCAGTTCTTC

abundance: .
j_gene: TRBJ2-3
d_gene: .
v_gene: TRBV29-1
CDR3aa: CSLIGNTDTQYF
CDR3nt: TGCAGCCTGATCGGAAACACAGATACGCAGTATTTT

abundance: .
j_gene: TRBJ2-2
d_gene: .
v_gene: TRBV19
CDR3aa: CASSIFSNTGELFF
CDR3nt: TGTGCCAGTAGTATCTTTAGTAACACCGGGGAGCTGTTTTTT

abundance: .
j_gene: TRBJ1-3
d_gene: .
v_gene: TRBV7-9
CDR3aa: CASSLVGRQGTAGNTIYF
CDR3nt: TGTGCCAGCAGCTTAGTGGGGAGGCAGGGAACGGCTGGAAACACCATATATTTT

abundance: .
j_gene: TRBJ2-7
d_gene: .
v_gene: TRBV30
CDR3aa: CAWTRGVYEQYF
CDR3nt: TGTGCCTGGACCAGGGGTGTCTACGAGCAGTACTTC

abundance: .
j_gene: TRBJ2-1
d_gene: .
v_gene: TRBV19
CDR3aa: CASSMRYFYNEQFF
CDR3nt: TGTGCCAGTAGTATGAGGTACTTTTACAATGAGCAGTTCTTC

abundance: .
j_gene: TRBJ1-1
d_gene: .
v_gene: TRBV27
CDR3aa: CASSFLGRTEAFF
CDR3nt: TGTGCCAGCAGTTTCTTGGGGCGGACTGAAGCTTTCTTT

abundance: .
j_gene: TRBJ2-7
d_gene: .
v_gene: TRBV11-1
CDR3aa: CASSLGQLVYEQYF
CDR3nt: TGTGCCAGCAGCTTAGGGCAGTTGGTCTACGAGCAGTACTTC

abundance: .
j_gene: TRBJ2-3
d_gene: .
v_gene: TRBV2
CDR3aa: CASSRSDTQYF
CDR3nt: TGTGCCAGCAGTCGGTCAGATACGCAGTATTTT

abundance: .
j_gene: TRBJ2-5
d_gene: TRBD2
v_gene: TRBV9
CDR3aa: CASNPSGRVQETQYF
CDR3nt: TGTGCCAGCAACCCTAGCGGGAGGGTCCAGGAGACCCAGTACTTC

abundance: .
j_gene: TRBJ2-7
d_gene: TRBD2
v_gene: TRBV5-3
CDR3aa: CARGRGSSYEQYF
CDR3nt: TGTGCCAGAGGGCGGGGGAGCTCCTACGAGCAGTACTTC

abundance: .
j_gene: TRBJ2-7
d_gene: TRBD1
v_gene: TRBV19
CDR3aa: CASGARDRAYEQYF
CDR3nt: TGTGCCAGTGGGGCACGGGACAGAGCCTACGAGCAGTACTTC

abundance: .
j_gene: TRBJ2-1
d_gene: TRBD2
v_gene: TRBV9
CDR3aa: CASGSGPNNEQFF
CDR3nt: TGTGCCAGCGGTAGCGGGCCCAACAATGAGCAGTTCTTC

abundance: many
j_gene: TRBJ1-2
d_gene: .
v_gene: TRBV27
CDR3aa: CASGQGAGYTF
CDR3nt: TGTGCCAGCGGCCAGGGAGCCGGCTACACCTTC

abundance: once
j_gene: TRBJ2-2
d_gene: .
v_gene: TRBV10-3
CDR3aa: CAISESLPNGELFF
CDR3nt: TGTGCCATCAGTGAGTCGCTCCCCAACGGGGAGCTGTTTTTT

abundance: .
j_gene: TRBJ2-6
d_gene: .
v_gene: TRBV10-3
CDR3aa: CAIPRGGLSNGANVLTF
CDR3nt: TGTGCCATCCCTCGGGGTGGGTTGAGTAATGGGGCCAACGTCCTGACTTTC

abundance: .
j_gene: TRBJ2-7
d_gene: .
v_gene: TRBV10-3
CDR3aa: CAISESGPYEQYF
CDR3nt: TGTGCCATCAGTGAGAGCGGGCCCTACGAGCAGTACTTC

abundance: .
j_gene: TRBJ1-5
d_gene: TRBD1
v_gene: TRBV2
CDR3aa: CASGGQSNQPQHF
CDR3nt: TGTGCCAGCGGGGGACAGTCCAATCAGCCCCAGCATTTT

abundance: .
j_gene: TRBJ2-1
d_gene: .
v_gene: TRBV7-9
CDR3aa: CASSLGSGVWEQFF
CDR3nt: TGTGCCAGCAGCTTAGGGTCAGGGGTATGGGAGCAGTTCTTC

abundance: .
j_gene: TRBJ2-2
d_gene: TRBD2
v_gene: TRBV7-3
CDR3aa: CASSATSVGTGELFF
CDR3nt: TGTGCCAGCAGCGCGACTAGCGTTGGCACCGGGGAGCTGTTTTTT

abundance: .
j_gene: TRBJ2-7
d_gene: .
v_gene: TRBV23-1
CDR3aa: CASSRPDSSYEQYF
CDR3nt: TGCGCCAGCAGTCGCCCGGACAGCTCCTACGAGCAGTACTTC

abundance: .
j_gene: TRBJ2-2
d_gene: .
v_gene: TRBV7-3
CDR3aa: CASSPGVNTGELFF
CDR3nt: TGTGCCAGCAGCCCGGGGGTAAACACCGGGGAGCTGTTTTTT

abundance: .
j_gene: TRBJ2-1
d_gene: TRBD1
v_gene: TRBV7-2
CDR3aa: CASSLDRGYYNEQFF
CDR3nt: TGTGCCAGCAGCTTGGACAGGGGATACTACAATGAGCAGTTCTTC

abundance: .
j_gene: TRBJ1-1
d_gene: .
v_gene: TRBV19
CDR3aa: CASSFTGSRSNTEAFF
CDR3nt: TGTGCCAGTAGTTTTACAGGGTCTCGCTCGAACACTGAAGCTTTCTTT

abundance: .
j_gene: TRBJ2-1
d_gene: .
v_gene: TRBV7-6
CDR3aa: CASSLLSAGNEQFF
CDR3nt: TGTGCCAGCAGCTTACTTTCCGCCGGGAATGAGCAGTTCTTC

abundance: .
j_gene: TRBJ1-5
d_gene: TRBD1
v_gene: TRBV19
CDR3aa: CASSTGTGRGQPQHF
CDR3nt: TGTGCCAGTAGTACCGGGACAGGGAGGGGACAGCCCCAGCATTTT

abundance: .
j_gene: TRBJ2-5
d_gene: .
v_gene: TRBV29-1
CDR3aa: CSGGVETQYF
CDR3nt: TGCAGCGGAGGAGTTGAGACCCAGTACTTC

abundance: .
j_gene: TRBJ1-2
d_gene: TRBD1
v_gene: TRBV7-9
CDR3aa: CASSQTTGDGYTF
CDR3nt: TGTGCCAGCAGCCAGACGACAGGGGATGGCTACACCTTC

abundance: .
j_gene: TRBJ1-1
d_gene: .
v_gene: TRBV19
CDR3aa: CASTGRGVLMNTEAFF
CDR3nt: TGTGCCAGTACCGGCAGGGGTGTTTTGATGAACACTGAAGCTTTCTTT

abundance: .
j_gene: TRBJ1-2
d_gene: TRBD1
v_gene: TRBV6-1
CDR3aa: CASREQGVGGYTF
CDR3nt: TGTGCCAGCAGGGAACAGGGGGTGGGTGGCTACACCTTC

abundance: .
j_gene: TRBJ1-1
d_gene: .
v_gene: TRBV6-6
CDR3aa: CASSSISEAFF
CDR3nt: TGTGCCAGCAGTTCGATATCTGAAGCTTTCTTT

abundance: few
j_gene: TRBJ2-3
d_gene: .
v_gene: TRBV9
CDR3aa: CASSVGPLEANTDTQYF
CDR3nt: TGTGCCAGCAGCGTTGGTCCCCTAGAGGCCAACACAGATACGCAGTATTTT

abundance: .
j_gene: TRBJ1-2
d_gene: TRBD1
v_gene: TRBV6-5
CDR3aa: CASRLTGVNYGYTF
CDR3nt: TGTGCCAGCAGGCTGACAGGGGTCAACTATGGCTACACCTTC

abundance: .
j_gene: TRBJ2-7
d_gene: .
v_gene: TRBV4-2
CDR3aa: CASSQVGRDGDEQYF
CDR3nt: TGTGCCAGCAGCCAAGTAGGGCGGGACGGGGACGAGCAGTACTTC

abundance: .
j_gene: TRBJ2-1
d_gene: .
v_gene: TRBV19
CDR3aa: CASSIGSRADSYYNEQFF
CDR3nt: TGTGCCAGTAGTATAGGTTCAAGAGCGGACAGTTACTACAATGAGCAGTTCTTC

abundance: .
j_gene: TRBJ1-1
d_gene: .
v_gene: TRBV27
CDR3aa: CASSSYGAFGAFF
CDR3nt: TGTGCCAGCAGTTCTTACGGGGCCTTTGGAGCTTTCTTT

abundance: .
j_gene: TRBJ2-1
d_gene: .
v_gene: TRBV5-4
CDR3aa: CASSTGLDNEQFF
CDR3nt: TGTGCCAGCAGCACAGGACTGGACAATGAGCAGTTCTTC

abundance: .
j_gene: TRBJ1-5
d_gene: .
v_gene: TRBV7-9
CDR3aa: CASSLDSYSNQPQHF
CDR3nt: TGTGCCAGCAGCTTAGACAGTTATAGCAATCAGCCCCAGCATTTT

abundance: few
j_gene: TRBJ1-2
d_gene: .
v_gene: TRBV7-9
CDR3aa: CASSPKKGRQTYGYTF
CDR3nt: TGTGCCAGCAGCCCAAAGAAGGGGCGACAGACCTATGGCTACACCTTC

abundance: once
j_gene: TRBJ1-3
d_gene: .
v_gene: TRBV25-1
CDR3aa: CASSEGQTWRNTIYF
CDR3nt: TGTGCCAGCAGTGAGGGTCAGACCTGGCGAAACACCATATATTTT

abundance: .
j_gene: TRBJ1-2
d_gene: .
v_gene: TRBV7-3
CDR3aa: CASSLTSGGANYGYTF
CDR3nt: TGTGCCAGCAGCTTAACGTCGGGTGGTGCTAACTATGGCTACACCTTC